This T cell receptor beta chain originates from a study of T cells in tumors after PD-1 blockade. Study information: Peripheral blood samples averaged about 33,000 unique clonotypes and some 100,000 templates.

Profiling relied on immunoSEQ multiplex PCR, and the TCRdb table lists in-frame clones only, not all of them. The data contain roughly 48,000 clones, approximately 81% of them singletons. Sample: PBMCs, taken before anti-PD-1 treatment. The sequence derives from a human donor with basal cell carcinoma.

The CDR3 DNA follows: TGTGCCAGCAGTCGCCCAGCCTCATATGGCTACACCTTC. Protein sequence: CASSRPASYGYTF. The gene calls are TRBV6-5 and TRBJ1-2, with D hard to call. The CDR3 length is 13 residues. Per germline, CDR1 MNHEY and CDR2 SVGAGI. The V and J ends lost 5 bases and 5 bases respectively, with 12 bases between them.